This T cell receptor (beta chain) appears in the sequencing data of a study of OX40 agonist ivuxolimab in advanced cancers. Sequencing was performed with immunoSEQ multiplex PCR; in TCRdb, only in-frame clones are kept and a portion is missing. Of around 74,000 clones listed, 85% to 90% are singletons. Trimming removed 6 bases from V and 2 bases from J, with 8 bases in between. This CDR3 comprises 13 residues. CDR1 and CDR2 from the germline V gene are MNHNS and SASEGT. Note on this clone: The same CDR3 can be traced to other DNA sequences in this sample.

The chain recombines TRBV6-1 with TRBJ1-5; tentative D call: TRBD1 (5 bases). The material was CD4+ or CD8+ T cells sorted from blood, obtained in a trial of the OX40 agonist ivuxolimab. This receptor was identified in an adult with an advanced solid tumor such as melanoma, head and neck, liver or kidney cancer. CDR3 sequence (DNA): TGTGCCAGCAGCGGGGGTGGCAATCAGCCCCAGCATTTT. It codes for CASSGGGNQPQHF.